The rows below give T cell receptor beta chains drawn from one sample of a study of human T cells and chemical hapten exposure. In TCRdb, the RACE reads were re-called with MiXCR into one record per CDR3 protein. The sample yields fewer than 200,000 distinct CDR3 sequences, just under 30% seen once. The sample in question was whole blood, obtained in connection with sensitization to the hapten diphenylcyclopropenone (DPC). These receptor sequences come from a woman younger than 45 with alopecia areata. Some clones in this sample may be carry-over from other donors' samples. Both conserved end residues are part of each CDR3. D genes are given only for firm matches. Clone size is shown for a subset of rows, as once, few, many or a class of expanded clone.

v_call	clone_size	j_call	d_call	cdr3_aa	cdr3_nt
TRBV28	-	TRBJ2-7	TRBD2	CASSPGTTDYEQYF	TGTGCCAGCAGCCCCGGGACTACAGACTACGAGCAGTACTTC
TRBV20-1	few	TRBJ2-3	TRBD2	CSARTSSGSSF	TGCAGTGCTAGAACCTCTAGCGGGAGTTCTTTT
TRBV25-1	-	TRBJ2-6	-	CASSEWDLSGANVLTF	TGTGCCAGCAGTGAATGGGACCTCTCTGGGGCCAACGTCCTGACTTTC
TRBV6-5	few	TRBJ1-2	-	CASAYRLSYGYTF	TGTGCCAGTGCGTACAGACTCTCCTATGGCTACACCTTC
TRBV6-5	-	TRBJ2-7	-	CASSYDRGGGGEQYF	TGTGCCAGCAGTTACGACAGAGGAGGGGGCGGAGAGCAGTACTTC
TRBV7-2	few	TRBJ2-7	TRBD2	CASSSESGGFSEQYF	TGTGCCAGCAGCTCAGAAAGCGGGGGTTTCTCCGAGCAGTACTTC
TRBV9	-	TRBJ1-1	-	CASSVGTGRHTEAFF	TGTGCCAGCAGCGTAGGTACAGGGAGGCACACTGAAGCTTTCTTT
TRBV5-8	-	TRBJ2-6	-	CASSLVQGNSGANVLTF	TGTGCCAGCAGCTTGGTACAGGGAAACTCTGGGGCCAACGTCCTGACTTTC
TRBV29-1	few	TRBJ2-1	TRBD2	CSVGTSGSNEQFF	TGCAGCGTTGGCACTAGCGGGAGTAATGAGCAGTTCTTC
TRBV6-1	-	TRBJ2-3	-	CASSEPGTGLDTQYF	TGTGCCAGCAGTGAACCCGGGACTGGACTAGATACGCAGTATTTT
TRBV2	-	TRBJ2-1	-	CASSLGGENNEQFF	TGTGCCAGCAGTTTGGGGGGCGAGAACAATGAGCAGTTCTTC
TRBV20-1	few	TRBJ2-3	-	CSARVGFGDTQYF	TGCAGTGCTAGAGTTGGGTTTGGGGATACGCAGTATTTT
TRBV11-1	-	TRBJ2-1	TRBD2	CASRRSGGWDNEQFF	TGTGCCAGCAGACGAAGCGGGGGGTGGGACAATGAGCAGTTCTTC
TRBV20-1	-	TRBJ2-5	TRBD2	CSARDRARGGPETQYF	TGCAGTGCTAGAGATCGAGCGCGGGGGGGCCCAGAGACCCAGTACTTC
TRBV15	-	TRBJ1-6	-	CATSRGTSASPLHF	TGTGCCACCAGCAGGGGGACATCGGCTTCACCCCTCCACTTT
TRBV6-5	once	TRBJ2-7	-	CASSYTTGYIYEQYF	TGTGCCAGCAGTTACACGACCGGGTATATATACGAGCAGTACTTC
TRBV2	-	TRBJ1-2	-	CASSENRAECTF	TGTGCCAGCAGTGAAAATAGGGCGGAGTGTACCTTC
TRBV15	few	TRBJ1-1	-	CATSRDNKLNTEAFF	TGTGCCACCAGCAGAGATAATAAACTGAACACTGAAGCTTTCTTT
TRBV6-5	-	TRBJ2-1	-	CASSRTFRDNEQFF	TGTGCCAGCAGTCGTACATTCCGGGACAATGAGCAGTTCTTC
TRBV6-2/TRBV6-3	-	TRBJ1-6	-	CASSYSSSPLHF	TGTGCCAGCAGTTACTCGTCTTCACCCCTCCACTTT
TRBV28	few	TRBJ1-4	-	CASSQEDRNEKLFF	TGTGCCAGCAGCCAAGAGGACCGAAATGAAAAACTGTTTTTT
TRBV10-3	-	TRBJ1-5	-	CAIRADQASNQPQHF	TGTGCCATCAGAGCCGATCAAGCCAGCAATCAGCCCCAGCATTTT
TRBV10-3	few	TRBJ2-1	-	CAISADNEQFF	TGTGCCATCAGTGCAGACAATGAGCAGTTCTTC
TRBV27	-	TRBJ1-1	TRBD1	CASRGPDRALTEAFF	TGTGCCAGCAGGGGACCGGACAGGGCACTCACTGAAGCTTTCTTT
TRBV7-9	-	TRBJ2-1	-	CASSGAPGESYNEQFF	TGTGCCAGCAGCGGAGCCCCGGGGGAATCCTACAATGAGCAGTTCTTC
TRBV5-5	-	TRBJ1-1	-	CASSFIGNTEAFF	TGTGCCAGCAGCTTTATCGGGAACACTGAAGCTTTCTTT
TRBV29-1	-	TRBJ1-2	-	CSVGQGRNYGYTF	TGCAGCGTTGGGCAGGGTAGGAACTATGGCTACACCTTC
TRBV4-1	-	TRBJ2-5	TRBD2	CASSQELAGARTQYF	TGCGCCAGCAGCCAAGAACTAGCGGGGGCAAGGACCCAGTACTTC
TRBV28	few	TRBJ2-2	TRBD1	CASSRPQGALSF	TGTGCCAGCAGCCGGCCCCAGGGGGCCCTTTCCTTT
TRBV4-1	few	TRBJ1-4	-	CASSQRVGWGEKLFF	TGCGCCAGCAGCCAGCGAGTCGGCTGGGGAGAAAAACTGTTTTTT
TRBV3-1	-	TRBJ2-1	-	CASSQATRNEQFF	TGTGCCAGCAGCCAGGCCACCCGAAATGAGCAGTTCTTC
TRBV28	-	TRBJ2-3	TRBD1	CASSPRQGGNTDTQYF	TGTGCCAGCAGTCCGAGACAGGGGGGAAACACAGATACGCAGTATTTT
TRBV28	-	TRBJ1-2	-	CASSFTDGYTF	TGTGCCAGCAGTTTTACCGATGGCTACACCTTC
TRBV5-1	-	TRBJ1-5	-	CASSPLGGPNQPRHF	TGCGCCAGCAGCCCCCTGGGTGGGCCGAATCAGCCCCGGCATTTT
TRBV28	-	TRBJ1-2	-	CASRVVNYGYTF	TGTGCCAGCAGGGTAGTCAACTATGGCTACACCTTC
TRBV7-2	-	TRBJ1-2	-	CASTAVGYGYTF	TGTGCCAGCACCGCGGTGGGGTATGGCTACACCTTC
TRBV5-5	-	TRBJ2-1	-	CASSLDFSYNEQFF	TGTGCCAGCAGCTTGGACTTCTCCTACAATGAGCAGTTCTTC
TRBV28	few	TRBJ1-5	-	CASSWGINQPQHF	TGTGCCAGCAGTTGGGGGATCAATCAGCCCCAGCATTTT
TRBV7-9	-	TRBJ1-6	TRBD1	CASSFSQGSSYNSPLHF	TGTGCCAGCAGCTTCTCACAGGGGAGCTCCTATAATTCACCCCTCCACTTT
TRBV20-1	-	TRBJ1-2	TRBD1	CSATRTGDPYGYTF	TGCAGTGCCACCAGGACAGGGGATCCCTATGGCTACACCTTC
TRBV28	-	TRBJ1-6	-	CASTPTVARYNSPLHF	TGTGCCAGCACCCCCACGGTCGCCCGTTATAATTCACCCCTCCACTTT
TRBV5-1	few	TRBJ2-7	-	CASSLDYGYEQYF	TGCGCCAGCAGCTTGGATTACGGCTACGAGCAGTACTTC
TRBV27	-	TRBJ1-1	TRBD1	CASSFGTAMNTEAFF	TGTGCCAGCAGTTTCGGGACAGCTATGAACACTGAAGCTTTCTTT
TRBV28	few	TRBJ2-7	TRBD1	CASSQFPTMGQGLEQYF	TGTGCCAGCAGTCAGTTCCCCACTATGGGACAGGGGCTAGAGCAGTACTTC
TRBV6-5	few	TRBJ1-6	TRBD1	CASSLTGGTSSYNSPLHF	TGTGCCAGCAGTCTGACAGGGGGTACAAGCTCCTATAATTCACCCCTCCACTTT
TRBV25-1	-	TRBJ1-2	-	CASSDQHGYTF	TGTGCCAGCAGTGATCAACATGGCTACACCTTC
TRBV5-1	few	TRBJ2-7	TRBD2	CASSSRTSGRPYEQYF	TGCGCCAGCAGTTCCCGGACTAGCGGGAGACCCTACGAGCAGTACTTC
TRBV27	-	TRBJ2-1	-	CASSLNGNEQFF	TGTGCCAGCAGTTTAAACGGCAATGAGCAGTTCTTC
TRBV13	few	TRBJ2-1	TRBD2	CASSQISGTSGSFYNEQFF	TGTGCCAGCAGCCAAATTTCCGGGACTAGCGGGAGTTTCTACAATGAGCAGTTCTTC
TRBV29-1	-	TRBJ1-2	-	CSASTETNYGYTF	TGCAGCGCGTCTACAGAGACTAACTATGGCTACACCTTC
TRBV20-1	-	TRBJ1-2	-	CSARVWGQGYTF	TGCAGTGCTAGAGTATGGGGGCAAGGCTACACCTTC
TRBV6-2/TRBV6-3	few	TRBJ1-1	-	CASSYRYSEAFF	TGTGCCAGCAGTTATCGGTACAGTGAAGCTTTCTTT
TRBV12-3/TRBV12-4	few	TRBJ2-1	TRBD2	CASSFLSGRMSYNEQFF	TGTGCCAGCAGTTTTCTCAGCGGGAGGATGTCCTACAATGAGCAGTTCTTC